The source of this T cell receptor beta chain is a study of CD8 T cells in Susac syndrome (dated by TCRdb to 2018 to 2020). Background for the entire study: Whether CD8+ T cell activation and differentiation in Susac syndrome was antigen driven was tested using repertoire sequencing. CD8+ T cell repertoire clonality was compared between some 12 healthy donors, approximately 14 Susac syndrome patients and roughly 15 multiple sclerosis patients. Study-level results and caveats: The number of individuals in the TCR sequencing and HLA analysis was recognized as being relatively small.

CDR3 length: 13 amino acids, cysteine to phenylalanine. Only the CDR3 DNA is retained, 39 bases long and in frame from the first base. Via the germline V gene (reference sequence), CDR1 is SGHNT and CDR2 YYREEE. V loses 4 bases of germline sequence and J loses 2 bases, and the interval between the two ends is 9 bases. A note on this clonotype: Its antigen remains unidentified. Within one base of it there is no much larger clone, and no base qualities were kept.

RNA was extracted with the RNeasy kit and roughly 0.45 to 1 ug was reverse transcribed using random hexamers. TCR beta CDR3 regions were amplified with the immunoSEQ multiplex PCR assay covering 54 Vbeta and 13 Jbeta segments. PCR amplification bias was corrected by using a synthetic template baseline for primer optimization and computational correction. As for the authors' bioinformatics: Reads were assigned to V, D and J genes according to IMGT and analyzed in immunoSEQ Analyzer, with only productive sequences retained. Clonality was computed as one minus Shannon entropy normalized by log2 of the number of productive unique sequences. Public and private clones were assessed among the 100 most prevalent clones of each patient and control. Susac-specific clones were defined as absent from healthy and MS cohorts, over a thousand published viral clones and other ImmuneACCESS disease sequences. The public sequencing data were trimmed at Q25 with fastp and processed into clonotypes with MiXCR by TCRdb, which kept only in-frame beta chains. Every CDR3 protein is listed once, alongside the most common genes and DNA of its rows. The authors' filters were not applied to this entry. The table for this sample lists roughly 300,000 distinct CDR3 sequences; about 85% of them were counted only once. Over 0.1% of the sample belongs to the ten largest clones.

Peripheral blood CD8+ and CD4+ T cells from healthy donors, Susac syndrome patients and multiple sclerosis patients were profiled by high-throughput TCR beta sequencing. Treatment-naive patients with stable or active relapsing-remitting disease fulfilling revised McDonald criteria were used as multiple sclerosis controls. CD8+ TEMRA cells were enriched by FACS, while bulk CD8+ and CD4+ T cells were purified by magnetic negative isolation. Blood was drawn into EDTA tubes, processed within 24 hours, and PBMCs were isolated by density gradient centrifugation. PBMCs destined for TCR sequencing were cryopreserved in liquid nitrogen and later thawed in a 37 °C water bath. The sorted or isolated CD4+, CD8+ and CD8+ TEMRA cells had a purity of 90% or higher.

The sequence was obtained from a human donor with multiple sclerosis. In this chain, TRBV5-4 is recombined with TRBJ1-1, with TRBD1 tentatively as D gene (6 bases match). Sequenced input: CD8+ T cells from PBMCs. The sequenced DNA is TGTGCCAGCAGCGCCAGGGGTAACACTGAAGCTTTCTTT. Its product reads: CASSARGNTEAFF.